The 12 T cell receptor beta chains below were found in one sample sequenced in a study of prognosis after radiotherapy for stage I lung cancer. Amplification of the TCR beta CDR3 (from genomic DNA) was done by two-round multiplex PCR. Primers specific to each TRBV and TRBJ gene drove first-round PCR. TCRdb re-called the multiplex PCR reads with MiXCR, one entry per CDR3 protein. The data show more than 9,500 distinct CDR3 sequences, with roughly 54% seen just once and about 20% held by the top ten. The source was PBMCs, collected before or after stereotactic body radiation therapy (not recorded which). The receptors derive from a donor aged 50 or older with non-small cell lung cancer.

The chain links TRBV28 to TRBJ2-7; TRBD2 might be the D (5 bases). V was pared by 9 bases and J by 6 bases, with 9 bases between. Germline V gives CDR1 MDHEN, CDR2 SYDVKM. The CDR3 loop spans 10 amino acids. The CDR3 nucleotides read TGTGCCAGAAAAGAGGGCGAGCAGTACTTC. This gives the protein CARKEGEQYF.

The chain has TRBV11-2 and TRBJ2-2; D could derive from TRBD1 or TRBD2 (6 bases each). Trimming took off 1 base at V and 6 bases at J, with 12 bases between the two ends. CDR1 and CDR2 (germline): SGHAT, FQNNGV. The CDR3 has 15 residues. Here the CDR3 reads CASSLAAEGAGELFF. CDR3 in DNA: TGTGCCAGCAGCTTAGCAGCGGAGGGGGCCGGGGAGCTGTTTTTT.

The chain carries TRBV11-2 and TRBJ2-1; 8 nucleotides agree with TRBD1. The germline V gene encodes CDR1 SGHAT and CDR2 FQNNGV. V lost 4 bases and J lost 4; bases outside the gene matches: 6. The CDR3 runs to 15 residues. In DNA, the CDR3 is TGTGCCAGCAGCTCCGGGGGACAGGTTTACAATGAGCAGTTCTTC. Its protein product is CASSSGGQVYNEQFF.

The CDR3: CASSPGTYNSPLHF. CDR3 in DNA: TGTGCCAGCAGCCCCGGGACCTATAATTCACCCCTCCACTTT. This sequence joins TRBV2 and TRBJ1-6; D remains ambiguous. Germline CDR1 and CDR2: SNHLY and FYNNEI. This CDR3 is 14 amino acids long. Trimming cost V 6 bases and J 2 bases, with 8 bases left between them. The variable domain in full, completed from reference TRBV2 and TRBJ1-6, reads EPEVTQTPSHQVTQMGQEVILRCVPISNHLYFYWYRQILGQKVEFLVSFYNNEISEKSEIFDDQFSVERPDGSNFTLKIRSTKLEDSAMYFCASSPGTYNSPLHFGNGTRLTVT.

CDR3 DNA: TGTGCCTGGAGCCAGGGGATTAATGAAAAACTGTTTTTT. It codes for CAWSQGINEKLFF. The rearrangement links TRBV30 to TRBJ1-4; possibly TRBD1 for D (6 bases). V lost 3 bases and J lost 4, with 9 bases in between. The CDR3 has 13 amino acids. Germline lookup yields CDR1 GTSNPN and CDR2 SVGIG (reference sequence).

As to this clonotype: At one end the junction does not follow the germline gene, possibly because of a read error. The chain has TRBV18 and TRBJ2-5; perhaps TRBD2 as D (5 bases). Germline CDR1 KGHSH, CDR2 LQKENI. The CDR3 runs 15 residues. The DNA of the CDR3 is TGTGCCAGCACACCAGCAGCGACGGGACAAGAGACCCAGTACTTC. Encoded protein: CASTPAATGQETQYF.

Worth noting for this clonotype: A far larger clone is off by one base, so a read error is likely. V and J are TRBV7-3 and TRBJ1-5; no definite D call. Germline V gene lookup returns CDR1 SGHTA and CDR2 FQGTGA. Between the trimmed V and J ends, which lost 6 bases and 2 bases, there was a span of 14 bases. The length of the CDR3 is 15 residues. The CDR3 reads CASSLGGGCNQPQHF. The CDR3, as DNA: TGTGCCAGCAGTTTAGGCGGTGGATGCAATCAGCCCCAGCATTTT. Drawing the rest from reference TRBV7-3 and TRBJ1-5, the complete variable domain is GAGVSQTPSNKVTEKGKYVELRCDPISGHTALYWYRQSLGQGPEFLIYFQGTGAADDSGLPNDRFFAVRPEGSVSTLKIQRTERGDSAVYLCASSLGGGCNQPQHFGDGTRLSIL.

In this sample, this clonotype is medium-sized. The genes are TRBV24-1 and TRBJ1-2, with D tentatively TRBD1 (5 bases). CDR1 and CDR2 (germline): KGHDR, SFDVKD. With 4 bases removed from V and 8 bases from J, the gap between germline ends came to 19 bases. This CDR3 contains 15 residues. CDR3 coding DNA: TGTGCCACCAGTGAAACCGGACGGCGGGCAGGGGGCTACACCTTC. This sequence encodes CATSETGRRAGGYTF.

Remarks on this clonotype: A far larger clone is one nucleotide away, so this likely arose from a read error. The CDR3 loop reads CANSYSSASGTDTQYF. The CDR3 DNA reads TGTGCCAACAGTTACTCAAGCGCCTCAGGCACAGATACGCAGTATTTT. The V call is TRBV6-9, the J call TRBJ2-3; D remains unclear. The CDR3 is 16 residues long. Germline values: CDR1 MNHGY, CDR2 SVAAGI.

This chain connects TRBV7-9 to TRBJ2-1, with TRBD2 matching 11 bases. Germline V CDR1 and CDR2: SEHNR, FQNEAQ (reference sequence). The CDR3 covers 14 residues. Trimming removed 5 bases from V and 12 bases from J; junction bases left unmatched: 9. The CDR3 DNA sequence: TGTGCCAGCAGCCCGACGGTAGCGGGAGGGGGGCAGTTCTTC. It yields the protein CASSPTVAGGGQFF. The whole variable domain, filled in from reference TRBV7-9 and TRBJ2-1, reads DTGVSQNPRHKITKRGQNVTFRCDPISEHNRLYWYRQTLGQGPEFLTYFQNEAQLEKSRLLSDRFSAERPKGSFSTLEIQRTEQGDSAMYLCASSPTVAGGGQFFGPGTRLTVL.

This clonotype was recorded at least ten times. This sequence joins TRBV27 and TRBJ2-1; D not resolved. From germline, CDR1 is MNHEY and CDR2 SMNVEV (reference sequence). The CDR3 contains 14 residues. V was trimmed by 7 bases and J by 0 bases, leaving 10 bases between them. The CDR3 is CASKPLDSYNEQFF. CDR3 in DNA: TGTGCCAGCAAGCCCTTGGACTCCTACAATGAGCAGTTCTTC.

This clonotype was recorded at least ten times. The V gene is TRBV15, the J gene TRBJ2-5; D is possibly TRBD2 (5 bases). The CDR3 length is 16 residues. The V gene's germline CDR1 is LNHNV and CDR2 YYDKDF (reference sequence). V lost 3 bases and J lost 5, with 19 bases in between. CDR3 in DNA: TGTGCCACCAGCAGTGACGAGGGCGGCTTTGGGGAGACCCAGTACTTC. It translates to CATSSDEGGFGETQYF.